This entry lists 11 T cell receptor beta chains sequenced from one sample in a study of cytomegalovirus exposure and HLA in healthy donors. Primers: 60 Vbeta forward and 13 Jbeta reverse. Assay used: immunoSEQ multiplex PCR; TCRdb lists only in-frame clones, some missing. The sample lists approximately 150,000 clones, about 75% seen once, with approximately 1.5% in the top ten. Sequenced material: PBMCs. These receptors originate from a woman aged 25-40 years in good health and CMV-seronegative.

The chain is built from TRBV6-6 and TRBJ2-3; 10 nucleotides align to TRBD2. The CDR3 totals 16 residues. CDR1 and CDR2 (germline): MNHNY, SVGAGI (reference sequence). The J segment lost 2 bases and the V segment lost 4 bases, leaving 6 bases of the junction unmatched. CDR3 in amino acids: CASSSPGLAVTDTQYF. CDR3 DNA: TGTGCCAGCAGTTCACCTGGACTAGCGGTCACAGATACGCAGTATTTT.

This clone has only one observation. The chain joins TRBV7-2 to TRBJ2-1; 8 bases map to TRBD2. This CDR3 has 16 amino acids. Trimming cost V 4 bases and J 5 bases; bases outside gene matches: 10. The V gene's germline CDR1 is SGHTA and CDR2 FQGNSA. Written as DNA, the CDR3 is TGTGCCAGCAGCTCTACGGGGGGGGTTCAAAACAATGAGCAGTTCTTC. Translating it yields CASSSTGGVQNNEQFF.

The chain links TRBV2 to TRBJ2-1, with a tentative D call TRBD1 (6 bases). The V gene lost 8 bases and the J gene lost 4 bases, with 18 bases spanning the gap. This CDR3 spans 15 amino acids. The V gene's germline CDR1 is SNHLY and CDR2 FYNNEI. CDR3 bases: TGTGCCAGCCTCGGACAGAGTAAGGGTTACAATGAGCAGTTCTTC. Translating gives CASLGQSKGYNEQFF.

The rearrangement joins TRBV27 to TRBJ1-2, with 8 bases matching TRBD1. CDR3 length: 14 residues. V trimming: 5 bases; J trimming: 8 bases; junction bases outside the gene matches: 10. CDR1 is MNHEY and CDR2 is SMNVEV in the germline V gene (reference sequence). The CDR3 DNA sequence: TGTGCCAGCAGTCAACTACAGGGGGTAGGGGGCTACACCTTC. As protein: CASSQLQGVGGYTF.

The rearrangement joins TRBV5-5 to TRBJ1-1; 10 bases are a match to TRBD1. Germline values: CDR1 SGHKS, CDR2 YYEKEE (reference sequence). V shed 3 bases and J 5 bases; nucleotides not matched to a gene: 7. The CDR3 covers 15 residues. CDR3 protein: CASSSVGQGDTEAFF. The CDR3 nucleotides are TGTGCCAGCAGCTCCGTTGGACAGGGGGATACTGAAGCTTTCTTT.

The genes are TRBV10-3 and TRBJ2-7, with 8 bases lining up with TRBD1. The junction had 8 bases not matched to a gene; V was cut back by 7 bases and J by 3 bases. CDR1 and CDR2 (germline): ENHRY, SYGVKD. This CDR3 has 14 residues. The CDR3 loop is CAINRQGSDYEQYF. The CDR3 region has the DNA TGTGCCATCAACCGACAGGGGTCCGACTACGAGCAGTACTTC.

CDR3 coding DNA: TGTGCCAGCAGCTGGGGAACCGGGACTACTGGCAAGGGCTACACCTTC. This translates into CASSWGTGTTGKGYTF. V gene TRBV5-6 combines with J gene TRBJ1-2, with a tentative D call TRBD1 (5 bases). V lost 3 bases and J lost 8, with 23 bases in between. The CDR3 totals 16 residues. Germline CDR1 reads SGHDT; CDR2 reads YYEEEE.

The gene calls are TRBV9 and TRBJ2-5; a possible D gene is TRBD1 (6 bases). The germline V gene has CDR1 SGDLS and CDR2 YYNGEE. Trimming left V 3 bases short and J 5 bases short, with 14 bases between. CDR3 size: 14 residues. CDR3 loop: CASSARVGAETQYF. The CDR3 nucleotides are TGTGCCAGCAGCGCCCGGGTGGGGGCCGAGACCCAGTACTTC.

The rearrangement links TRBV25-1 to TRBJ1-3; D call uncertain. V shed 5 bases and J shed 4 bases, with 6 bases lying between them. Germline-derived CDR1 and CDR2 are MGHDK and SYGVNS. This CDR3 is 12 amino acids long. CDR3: CASSSPGNTIYF. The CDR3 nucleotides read TGTGCCAGCAGTTCCCCGGGAAACACCATATATTTT.

DNA for the CDR3: TGTGCTAGTGCCGCGGGCCAACGGGAACAAGAGACCCAGTACTTC. Encoded protein: CASAAGQREQETQYF. The chain combines TRBV12-5 with TRBJ2-5, with a possible D match to TRBD2 (5 bases). Germline V CDR1 and CDR2: LGHNT, FRNRAP. CDR3 length: 15 residues. The V gene lost 7 bases and the J gene lost 2 bases, with 17 bases spanning the gap.

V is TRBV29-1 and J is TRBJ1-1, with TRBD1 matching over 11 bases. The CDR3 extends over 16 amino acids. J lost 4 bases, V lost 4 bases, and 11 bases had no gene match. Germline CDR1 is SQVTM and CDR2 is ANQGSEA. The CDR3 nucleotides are TGCAGCGTTGGAGGACAGGGGGCGAAACAATCCACTGAAGCTTTCTTT. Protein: CSVGGQGAKQSTEAFF. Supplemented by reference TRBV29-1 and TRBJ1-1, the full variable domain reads SAVISQKPSRDICQRGTSLTIQCQVDSQVTMMFWYRQQPGQSLTLIATANQGSEATYESGFVIDKFPISRPNLTFSTLTVSNMSPEDSSIYLCSVGGQGAKQSTEAFFGQGTRLTVV.